Listed below are T cell receptor beta chains from one sample, sequenced in a study of T cells in Graves' hyperthyroidism and ophthalmopathy. TCRdb re-derived calls from the multiplex PCR reads in MiXCR, one entry per CDR3 protein. There are roughly 49,000 distinct CDR3 sequences in the sample; approximately 50% occur only once, and approximately 30% lies in the top ten. The material sequenced was peripheral blood or thyroid tissue (not recorded which). All receptors come from a man aged 18 to 29 with Graves' hyperthyroidism. Both conserved end residues are part of each CDR3. Fields, in order: clone size, D gene, J gene, V gene, CDR3 DNA, CDR3 protein. D genes are given only for firm matches. Expanded clones get a size class; other rows say once, few or many, or leave the size out.

many . TRBJ2-7 TRBV4-3 TGCGCCAGCAGCCCAAATACACAGAGTACCTACGAGCAGTACTTC CASSPNTQSTYEQYF
many TRBD1 TRBJ1-2 TRBV5-4 TGTGCCAGCAGCAACCCGGACAGGGTTCGGGGCTACACCTTC CASSNPDRVRGYTF
. TRBD1 TRBJ1-2 TRBV7-9 TGTGCCAGCAGCTCCAGGACAGGGGAGGATCATCGCTACACCTTC CASSSRTGEDHRYTF
few TRBD1 TRBJ1-1 TRBV6-1 TGTGCCAGCAGACTCACAGGGGCCCGCCCACCCCCCACTGAAGCTTTCTTT CASRLTGARPPPTEAFF
. . TRBJ2-7 TRBV20-1 TGCAGTGCAACGGACGATCCCTACGAGCAGTACTTC CSATDDPYEQYF
. . TRBJ1-5 TRBV7-2 TGTGCCAGCAGCTTATATACGGAGACCCAGCATTTT CASSLYTETQHF
. TRBD1 TRBJ1-1 TRBV5-1 TGTGCCAGCAGCCGCGTCACAGGGACAGGGGGTGACGACACTGAAGCTTTCTTT CASSRVTGTGGDDTEAFF
. . TRBJ2-5 TRBV4-1 TGCGCCAGCAGCCAAGGCCGGGCCCCAGAGACCCAGTACTTC CASSQGRAPETQYF
many . TRBJ2-3 TRBV19 TGTGCCAGTAGGCACACAGATACGCAGTATTTT CASRHTDTQYF
many . TRBJ2-7 TRBV6-1 TGTGCCAGCAGTGGTCCCCTGGGATGGGCAGGATCCTACGAGCAGTACTTC CASSGPLGWAGSYEQYF
few TRBD1 TRBJ1-5 TRBV7-8 TGTGCCAGCTCACCAGAGGGACAGAGCAATCAGCCCCAGCATTTT CASSPEGQSNQPQHF
. TRBD1 TRBJ2-7 TRBV11-2 TGTGCCAGCAGCTACAGGGGAACCTACGAGCAGTACTTC CASSYRGTYEQYF
few . TRBJ1-1 TRBV7-3 TGTGCCAGCAGCTTAAGAGGGGGGAGCACTGAAGCTTTCTTT CASSLRGGSTEAFF
. . TRBJ2-6 TRBV24-1 TGTGCCACCAGTGTTGGACATTCGTCTGGGGCCAACGTCCTGACTTTC CATSVGHSSGANVLTF
many TRBD1 TRBJ2-5 TRBV2 TGTGCCAGCAGTGAAGGGGACAGGGTCGGGACCCAGTACTTC CASSEGDRVGTQYF
. TRBD2 TRBJ2-5 TRBV27 TGTGCCAGCAGTACCGGACTAGCGGGAAGGAGTTTGTACCAAGAGACCCAGTACTTC CASSTGLAGRSLYQETQYF
. TRBD2 TRBJ2-5 TRBV20-1 TGCAGTGCTGAGGCAGCGAGCGGGAGATCGGAGACCCAGTACTTC CSAEAASGRSETQYF
. . TRBJ1-5 TRBV7-9 TGTGCCAGCAGCGGTAACAGGGACCATCAGCCCCAGCATTTT CASSGNRDHQPQHF